Shown below are 24 T cell receptor beta chains from a single sample sequenced in a study of OX40 agonist ivuxolimab in advanced cancers. Data came from immunoSEQ multiplex PCR; TCRdb stores just in-frame clones and leaves some out. The data hold fewer than 85,000 clones, with approximately 83% observed a single time. The source material was CD4+ or CD8+ T cells sorted from blood, sampled in a trial of the OX40 agonist ivuxolimab. The receptors originated from an adult with an advanced solid tumor such as melanoma, head and neck, liver or kidney cancer.

The chain couples TRBV6-6 to TRBJ2-1; the D call may be TRBD1 or TRBD2 (5 bases each). CDR3 length: 13 residues. V dropped 2 bases and J dropped 10 bases, with 12 bases sitting between them. CDR1 and CDR2 (germline): MNHNY, SVGAGI (reference sequence). As DNA, the CDR3 is TGTGCCAGCAGTTACGGGGGTCCTTGGGAGCAGTTCTTC. Protein sequence: CASSYGGPWEQFF.

The chain recombines TRBV5-1 with TRBJ1-6, with D tentatively TRBD1 (5 bases). Trimming cost V 4 bases and J 6 bases, with 20 bases left between them. Germline CDR1 reads SGHRS; CDR2 reads YFSETQ. The CDR3 loop spans 17 amino acids. Here the CDR3 DNA reads TGCGCCAGCAGCCCTAGGGGCGGGCAGGGCAGTAATTCACCCCTCCACTTT. Translating it yields CASSPRGGQGSNSPLHF.

This chain connects TRBV9 to TRBJ2-1; TRBD2 matches at 9 bases. This CDR3 has 15 residues. The J segment lost 0 bases and the V segment lost 3 bases, leaving 1 base of the junction unmatched. Germline V gene sequence: CDR1 SGDLS, CDR2 YYNGEE. The CDR3 here is CASSAGLASYNEQFF. DNA for the CDR3: TGTGCCAGCAGCGCGGGACTAGCCTCCTACAATGAGCAGTTCTTC.

The count of this clone is one. The chain combines TRBV5-1 with TRBJ2-1; D remains unclear. This CDR3 has 15 amino acids. The V and J ends lost 0 bases and 2 bases respectively, with 9 bases between them. Germline V gene data show CDR1 as SGHRS and CDR2 as YFSETQ. The CDR3 nucleotides read TGCGCCAGCAGCTTGGACCTTAACCCCTACAATGAGCAGTTCTTC. Its protein is CASSLDLNPYNEQFF.

The chain links TRBV4-1 to TRBJ2-7, with TRBD1 as a possible D gene (5 bases). This CDR3 spans 18 amino acids. Germline loops: CDR1 MGHRA, CDR2 YSYEKL. The germline V and J ends were trimmed by 2 bases and 1 base, with 21 bases remaining between them. In nucleotides, the CDR3 is TGCGCCAGCAGCCAATCAGACTGGCAGGGCAAAAATTCCTACGAGCAGTACTTC. It translates to CASSQSDWQGKNSYEQYF.

CDR3 nucleotide sequence: TGTGCCAGCAGTCCGGGACAGATCAATCAGCCCCAGCATTTT. As protein: CASSPGQINQPQHF. This chain links TRBV2 with TRBJ1-5, with 7 bases that match TRBD1. The CDR3 sequence is 14 residues long. V lost 5 bases to trimming and J lost 3 bases; unmatched junction nucleotides: 4. Germline V CDR1 and CDR2: SNHLY, FYNNEI.

The gene calls are TRBV2 and TRBJ2-7, with 8 bases fitting TRBD1. The J segment lost 4 bases and the V segment lost 7 bases, leaving 12 bases of the junction unmatched. Germline-derived CDR1 and CDR2 are SNHLY and FYNNEI. CDR3 length: 15 amino acids. DNA of the CDR3: TGTGCCAGCACCCTCACAGGGGGTCAGGCGTACGAGCAGTACTTC. Protein product: CASTLTGGQAYEQYF. The complete variable domain, with remaining parts taken from reference TRBV2 and TRBJ2-7, reads EPEVTQTPSHQVTQMGQEVILRCVPISNHLYFYWYRQILGQKVEFLVSFYNNEISEKSEIFDDQFSVERPDGSNFTLKIRSTKLEDSAMYFCASTLTGGQAYEQYFGPGTRLTVT.

This chain connects TRBV5-8 to TRBJ2-2, with 9 bases identical to TRBD1. The CDR3 extends over 17 amino acids. Trimming cost V 0 bases and J 6 bases; bases outside gene matches: 9. Looked up from germline, CDR1 is SGHTS and CDR2 is YDEGEE. The CDR3 nucleotides are TGTGCCAGCAGCTTGGGTGCTCGGACAGGGGCCCCCGGGGAGCTGTTTTTT. It translates to CASSLGARTGAPGELFF.

The chain is built from TRBV7-2 and TRBJ2-5; TRBD2 aligns across 11 bases. J lost 2 bases, V lost 2 bases, and 4 bases had no gene match. This CDR3 has 16 residues. From germline, CDR1 is SGHTA and CDR2 FQGNSA. The DNA for the CDR3 is TGTGCCAGCAGCTTATCCAGACTAGCGGGGCAAGAGACCCAGTACTTC. This sequence encodes CASSLSRLAGQETQYF.

This clone was detected once. The rearrangement uses TRBV7-2 and TRBJ1-2, with a weak D call TRBD1 (5 bases). The CDR3 is 15 amino acids. Trimming shortened V by 3 bases and J by 6 bases, and 17 bases separated the two germline ends. Germline V CDR1 and CDR2: SGHTA, FQGNSA. CDR3 residues: CASSFPRGRGDGYTF. The CDR3 DNA reads as TGTGCCAGCAGCTTCCCACGAGGGAGGGGTGATGGCTACACCTTC.

The gene calls are TRBV2 and TRBJ1-4; the D gene is possibly TRBD1 (5 bases). V was trimmed by 10 bases and J by 5 bases, leaving 14 bases between them. There are 13 residues in the CDR3. CDR1 and CDR2 from the germline V gene are SNHLY and FYNNEI. CDR3 residues: CATHRFKNEKLFF. Here the CDR3 DNA reads TGTGCCACCCACAGGTTTAAGAATGAAAAACTGTTTTTT.

This clone has only a few counts. The V gene is TRBV7-2, the J gene TRBJ1-1; D possibly corresponds to TRBD1 (5 bases). Per the germline V gene, CDR1 is SGHTA and CDR2 is FQGNSA. The length of the CDR3 is 14 residues. Trimming cost V 5 bases and J 4 bases, with 14 bases left between them. The CDR3 spells CASSPSGAGTEAFF. For the CDR3, the DNA is TGTGCCAGCAGCCCGAGCGGGGCGGGCACTGAAGCTTTCTTT.

The sample holds one count of this clone. The rearrangement joins TRBV19 to TRBJ2-2; maybe TRBD1 (6 bases). The CDR3 is 14 residues long. V gave up 5 bases and J gave up 7 bases, with 14 bases separating them. The germline V gene has CDR1 LNHDA and CDR2 SQIVND (reference sequence). The CDR3 nucleotides read TGTGCCAGTAGTCCACAGGGTGCGGACGGGGAGCTGTTTTTT. Protein sequence: CASSPQGADGELFF. The entire variable domain, with the rest obtained from reference TRBV19 and TRBJ2-2, is as follows: DGGITQSPKYLFRKEGQNVTLSCEQNLNHDAMYWYRQDPGQGLRLIYYSQIVNDFQKGDIAEGYSVSREKKESFPLTVTSAQKNPTAFYLCASSPQGADGELFFGEGSRLTVL.

The chain joins TRBV2 to TRBJ2-1; unclear D gene. The CDR3 totals 13 residues. V lost 9 bases and J lost 9, with 18 bases in between. The germline CDR1 and CDR2 sequences are SNHLY and FYNNEI. The CDR3 DNA is TGTGCCAGTCATTCGGTGCCTTCTGGTGAGCAGTTCTTC. Its translation is CASHSVPSGEQFF.

The chain is built from TRBV19 and TRBJ2-5, with D possibly called TRBD1 or TRBD2 (5 bases each). V lost 5 bases to trimming and J lost 1 base, with 11 bases between them. The CDR3 contains 14 residues. Looked up from germline, CDR1 is LNHDA and CDR2 is SQIVND (reference sequence). The DNA for the CDR3 is TGTGCCAGTAGTGTGGGGGTAGCCCAAGAGACCCAGTACTTC. This sequence encodes CASSVGVAQETQYF.

The rearrangement uses TRBV27 and TRBJ2-3, with 8 bases identical to TRBD2. The CDR3 is made up of 15 amino acids. The J segment lost 0 bases and the V segment lost 8 bases, leaving 7 bases of the junction unmatched. Germline values: CDR1 MNHEY, CDR2 SMNVEV (reference sequence). For the CDR3, the DNA is TGTGCCAGCGCTTTCGGGGGGGCCAGCACAGATACGCAGTATTTT. The encoded protein is CASAFGGASTDTQYF.

V and J are TRBV30 and TRBJ2-1; D is perhaps TRBD2 (6 bases). The CDR3 contains 13 residues. Trimming took off 5 bases at V and 4 bases at J, with 12 bases between the two ends. CDR1 and CDR2 from the germline V gene are GTSNPN and SVGIG (reference sequence). Written as DNA, the CDR3 is TGTGCCTGGTACCGGGACTGGTACAATGAGCAGTTCTTC. The encoded protein is CAWYRDWYNEQFF.

The rearrangement uses TRBV7-9 and TRBJ2-2; 7 bases match TRBD2. The V and J ends lost 5 bases and 7 bases, in that order; junction bases with no gene match: 10. CDR1 is SEHNR, CDR2 FQNEAQ, per germline (reference sequence). This CDR3 has 15 amino acids. The CDR3 spells CASSAGGGGYGELFF. The CDR3 coding sequence is TGTGCCAGCAGCGCAGGAGGCGGGGGTTACGGGGAGCTGTTTTTT.

V is TRBV4-1 and J is TRBJ2-7, with TRBD1 identical over 8 bases. The germline V gene encodes CDR1 MGHRA and CDR2 YSYEKL. J gave up 0 bases and V 0 bases, and 4 bases lay outside the gene matches. CDR3 length equals 16 residues. CDR3 region: CASSQDGDRSSYEQYF. For the CDR3, the DNA is TGCGCCAGCAGCCAAGATGGGGACAGGTCCTCCTACGAGCAGTACTTC.

This sequence joins TRBV18 and TRBJ2-7; D gene ambiguous. The V end lost 0 bases, the J end lost 0 bases, and 6 bases lay between the germline ends. Germline values: CDR1 KGHSH, CDR2 LQKENI. The CDR3 is made up of 14 amino acids. CDR3 sequence: CASSPPASSYEQYF. The DNA for the CDR3 is TGTGCCAGCTCACCACCGGCCAGCTCCTACGAGCAGTACTTC.

The table lists this clone with a few counts. The chain links TRBV10-3 to TRBJ1-6; 8 positions match TRBD1. CDR1 and CDR2 from the germline V gene are ENHRY and SYGVKD. The CDR3 length is 14 residues. V shed 7 bases and J 7 bases; nucleotides not matched to a gene: 6. DNA of the CDR3: TGTGCCATCACCTGGGACAGGTCGAATTCACCCCTCCACTTT. It codes for CAITWDRSNSPLHF.

The rearrangement uses TRBV5-6 and TRBJ1-4; the D is unclear. CDR3 length equals 14 residues. V was cut by 4 bases and J by 4 bases, with 11 bases left in between. Germline V gene lookup returns CDR1 SGHDT and CDR2 YYEEEE. CDR3 sequence reads: CASSQDIGNEKLFF. For the CDR3, the DNA is TGTGCCAGCAGCCAAGACATTGGTAATGAAAAACTGTTTTTT.

The chain joins TRBV2 to TRBJ1-5, with 7 bases that match TRBD1. CDR1 and CDR2 (germline): SNHLY, FYNNEI. V lost 5 bases, J lost 3 bases, and 7 bases stayed unmatched. The CDR3 totals 15 residues. In DNA, the CDR3 is TGTGCCAGCAGTTTACAGGGGAAGGACAATCAGCCCCAGCATTTT. Its translation is CASSLQGKDNQPQHF.

The CDR3 sequence: CASSSPSNEQFF. CDR3 DNA: TGTGCCAGCAGCTCCCCTAGCAATGAGCAGTTCTTC. The chain has TRBV11-2 and TRBJ2-1; no clear D. The CDR3 contains 12 residues. V lost 4 bases and J 6 bases, leaving 7 bases between the germline ends. CDR1 SGHAT and CDR2 FQNNGV come from the germline V gene.